This T cell receptor beta chain was sequenced during a study of CD8+ T cells in alopecia areata. Study-wide results and caveats: The study also sequences resident alphabeta T cells of normal skin in scalp samples. The study found higher clonality in lesional than normal scalp, especially in alopecia totalis/universalis. Possibly because of HLA-related factors, TCR sharing was less clear across patients than in mice.

On this clone: Its antigen remains unidentified.

Specimens obtained from alopecia areata patients comprised lesional scalp punch biopsies and peripheral blood. cDNA prepared by RNA extraction and subsequent reverse transcription served as the template for sequencing. Profiled with immunoSEQ multiplex PCR; TCRdb holds only in-frame clones, not every one. The table records 90,000 to 100,000 clones, less than 50% of them present only once. The CDR3 has 14 amino acids. V was pared by 3 bases and J by 0 bases, with 8 bases between. Germline-derived CDR1 and CDR2 are GTSNPN and SVGIG (reference sequence). The origin of this receptor is a human donor with alopecia areata. Sequencing input: CD4+ T cells sorted from blood. The genes are TRBV30 and TRBJ2-2; D unresolved. In DNA, the CDR3 is TGTGCCTGGAGAAAGCGTCCGAACACCGGGGAGCTGTTTTTT. It specifies CAWRKRPNTGELFF.